This T cell receptor (delta chain) emerged from a study of Vδ1+ human thymocytes (dated 2018 in TCRdb). Study-level background: As a data resource, the study described the mRNA-level TRG and TRD CDR3 repertoires found in highly purified Vdelta1+ thymocytes taken from young children. The multiplex-based CDR3 amplicon strategy had previously been validated against 5'RACE-based CDR3 amplicon generation methods. Results the study describes overall, beyond this receptor: Because unexpected Vdelta2 sequences could lead to misinterpretation of bulk repertoire data, the authors recommended using highly purified populations and single-cell validation. Because no clustering by age or sex was seen, donors were not stratified by age or sex in the analyses. Thymic TRG and TRD repertoires appeared highly polyclonal with Gaussian CDR3 length distributions, unlike oligoclonal peripheral blood repertoires. Even though sort purity was high, around 20% of thymic TRD sequences were Vdelta2 (and few were Vdelta3), which was not the case for the peripheral blood Vdelta1+ controls. Many TRG clonotypes were shared between donors (up to about 7x10^3), whereas TRD repertoires were essentially private (max roughly 120 shared).

RNA was isolated using the RNeasy mini kit, and reverse transcription was performed with Superscript III. Multiplex PCR was used to generate CDR3 amplicons, with pooled V-gene forward primers and a constant-region reverse primer carrying Illumina adaptor overhangs. After gel purification, the amplicons were indexed with Nextera index primers during about 8 additional PCR cycles and then purified using AMPure XP beads. The libraries were sequenced on an Illumina MiSeq using paired-end 250 bp reads, dual indexing and a 20% PhiX spike-in. Per the original workflow: FastQC was used to check read quality, and ea-utils fastq-join was used to merge TRG read pairs. Sequences were annotated with IMGT/HighV-QUEST, keeping only productive sequences with unambiguous V-gene assignment; clonotypes were defined by identical CDR3 sequence. For downstream analysis, the tools were VDJtools 1.1.1, tcR 2.2.3, Treemap and vegan Shannon diversity in R 3.4.4. TCRdb reprocessed the public reads with the caller CATT; rows with the same DNA were merged afterwards. What appears here as the V and J calls and clone size reflects TCRdb's work, not the paper's. Recorded for this sample are about 73,000 delta-chain clones; more than 30% of them occurred a single time. In total, the top ten clones hold more than 0.25% of the sample.

This clone was counted a few times. What this receptor recognizes is not known. Per-nucleotide qualities are absent, and no much larger clonotype sits a single base away. Thymic samples were depleted of alphabeta T cells, then CD3+ TCRVdelta1+ TCRVdelta2- thymocytes were FACS-sorted. Sorted Vdelta1+ thymocyte purity ranged from about 96% to 99.6%. The thymic specimens were obtained from 8 paediatric patients who were undergoing corrective cardiac surgery and ranged in age from 5 days to 15 months. Thymic tissue was dispersed, and mononuclear cells were isolated on a Histopaque-1077 density gradient. Staining used anti-TCRVdelta1 clone TS8.2, anti-TCRVdelta2 clone B6, anti-CD3 clone HIT3a and anti-TCRalphabeta clone IP26 antibodies. The CDR3, cysteine through phenylalanine, is 19 amino acids long. Only the CDR3 DNA stays, 57 bases, in frame from base 1. Sequences TSWWSYY (CDR1) and QGS (CDR2) are obtained from the germline V gene. V is shortened by 5 bases, J by 0 bases, and the region joining them spans 25 bases.

The TCR was taken from a boy in the first two years of life who had congenital heart surgery. Rearrangement joined TRDV1 to TRDJ1; TRDD3 might be the D gene, on 5 matching bases. What was sequenced was Vdelta1+ gamma-delta thymocytes from the thymus. According to the study, the label for this sample's cell subset or site signals: FACS-sorted CD3+ TCRalphabeta- TCRVdelta1+ TCRVdelta2- thymocytes. The sequenced DNA: TGTGCTCTTGGGACACTACCACTACCCGCTGGGCGCCACACCGATAAACTCATCTTT. It encodes CALGTLPLPAGRHTDKLIF.